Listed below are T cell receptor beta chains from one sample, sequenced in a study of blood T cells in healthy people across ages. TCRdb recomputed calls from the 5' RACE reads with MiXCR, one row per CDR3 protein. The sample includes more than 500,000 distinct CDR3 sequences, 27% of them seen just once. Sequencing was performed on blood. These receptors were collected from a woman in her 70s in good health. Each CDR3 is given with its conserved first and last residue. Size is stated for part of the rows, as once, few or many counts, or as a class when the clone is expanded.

CASSRPPYRDREYGYTF | TRBV7-2 | .
CASSDWGGSNYGYTF | TRBV2 | many
CASTWTSGGYQETQYF | TRBV3-1 | .
CASSIQTNTGELFF | TRBV7-7 | few
CAISETTRGHEQYF | TRBV10-3 | .
CASSLKQGEGYGYTF | TRBV6-1 | .
CASSLLTGETQYF | TRBV7-2 | .
CASRRTLVGRETQYF | TRBV7-2 | few
CSALPQEQPQHF | TRBV29-1 | .
CASGSSRGETQYF | TRBV3-1 | few
CASSQTGRWETQYF | TRBV4-1 | .
CASSFASRAGGADTQYF | TRBV7-9 | few
CASSIRAGPQYSYEQYF | TRBV19 | .
CSARTASNQPQHF | TRBV20-1 | .
CATRTGGKKTQYF | TRBV6-1 | .
CSARGTGLADQETQYF | TRBV20-1 | .
CASSLGQGSQNIQYF | TRBV5-1 | .
CSARDLDTQYF | TRBV20-1 | once
CASSERGSATNEKLFF | TRBV9 | .
CASSQDPGQGTNEAFF | TRBV4-3 | .
CASSLASRQPTYEQYF | TRBV7-2 | .
CASSPSDGTGNTIYF | TRBV18 | few
CSVARDREYLEAFF | TRBV29-1 | .
CSARGETGKAFF | TRBV20-1 | .
CASSARDRVYEQYF | TRBV27 | .
CSVETGSTAKNIQYF | TRBV29-1 | .
CSARDPQGGNGYTF | TRBV20-1 | .
CASSRQGGIETQYF | TRBV5-4 | .
CASSLGLSPTDTQYF | TRBV5-1 | few
CASRPASGFEQYF | TRBV7-2 | .
CSARPGQGGEQYF | TRBV20-1 | .
CASSRSPGTGSGANVLTF | TRBV7-9 | few
CASSFWGPTDTQYF | TRBV12-3/TRBV12-4 | few
CASPFEYYGYTF | TRBV23-1 | .
CASSDLAGGYYNEQFF | TRBV12-3/TRBV12-4 | .
CATSSGPGTVSYGQFF | TRBV15 | few
CASSVGDRTTEQYF | TRBV9 | .
CASSSTGFGNTIYF | TRBV27 | few
CASSQSANSPLHF | TRBV7-2 | .
CATSSWPVETDTQYF | TRBV24-1 | few
CASGSLGNTIYF | TRBV6-2/TRBV6-3 | few
CASSVVASGETQYF | TRBV9 | few
CASKGTADNSPLHF | TRBV6-2/TRBV6-3 | .
CASSYRATTYNEQFF | TRBV2 | .
CASSPKNGQRGTDTQYF | TRBV4-1 | .
CAISESGGGREQYF | TRBV10-3 | few
CASSFTGVGNTEAFF | TRBV7-2 | .
CASSLEVTGTYEQYF | TRBV7-2 | few
CSVDRGGGYTF | TRBV29-1 | many
CASSFSSGTVAKNIQYF | TRBV7-9 | .
CASSEIVAEQYF | TRBV6-1 | .
CASSTPEVGGPTDTQYF | TRBV9 | few
CASRGGVWNEQFF | TRBV6-5 | few
CASSLVTSGGRSQETQYF | TRBV11-2 | .
CASREQGSTQTQYF | TRBV28 | .
CASSSQGVGHEQFF | TRBV7-2 | .
CASSPLNPNTRTGLWTGELFF | TRBV11-2 | .